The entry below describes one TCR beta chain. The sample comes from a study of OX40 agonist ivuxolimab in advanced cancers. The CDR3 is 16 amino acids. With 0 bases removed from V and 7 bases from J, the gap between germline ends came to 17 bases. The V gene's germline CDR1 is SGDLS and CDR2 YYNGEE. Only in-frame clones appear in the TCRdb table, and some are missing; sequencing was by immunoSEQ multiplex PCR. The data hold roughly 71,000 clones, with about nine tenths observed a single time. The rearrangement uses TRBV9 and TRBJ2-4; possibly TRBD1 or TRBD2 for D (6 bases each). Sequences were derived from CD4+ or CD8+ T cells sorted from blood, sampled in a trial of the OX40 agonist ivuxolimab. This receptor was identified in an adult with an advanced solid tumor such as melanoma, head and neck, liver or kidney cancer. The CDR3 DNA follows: TGTGCCAGCAGCGTAGGCCTGGGGGGCCAGGGGAACATTCAGTACTTC. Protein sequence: CASSVGLGGQGNIQYF.